In this sample, the clone carrying this T cell receptor (beta chain) turned up many times. Its antigen is unknown. Synthesis of cDNA was accomplished via 5'RACE employing 10-nucleotide random UMIs. TCRdb re-called the 5' RACE reads through MiXCR, storing one row per CDR3 protein. In the table there are about 36,000 distinct CDR3 sequences, 10% of which are singletons. The record originates from a study of neurological immune-mediated disorders. Study-wide results and caveats: The absence of shared CDR3 amino acid sequences among expanded clones across subjects suggests private repertoires in all groups. The highest TCR clonal expansion occurred in HTLV-1-associated myelopathy; multiple sclerosis fell below healthy controls.

Unsorted libraries were derived from 2 million PBMCs stored at -80 C. The CDR3 runs 17 residues. Germline V gene lookup returns CDR1 MNHEY and CDR2 SVGAGI. V was clipped by 0 bases and J by 0 bases, with 12 bases between them. The rearrangement links TRBV6-5 to TRBJ1-3; a possible D gene is TRBD1 (5 bases). The sequence was obtained from a woman in her 30s with HTLV-1-associated myelopathy (HAM/TSP). The sample consisted of PBMCs. This chain's CDR3 is CASSYSRRGGSGNTIYF. The CDR3 region has the DNA TGTGCCAGCAGTTACTCACGACGGGGCGGCTCTGGAAACACCATATATTTT.